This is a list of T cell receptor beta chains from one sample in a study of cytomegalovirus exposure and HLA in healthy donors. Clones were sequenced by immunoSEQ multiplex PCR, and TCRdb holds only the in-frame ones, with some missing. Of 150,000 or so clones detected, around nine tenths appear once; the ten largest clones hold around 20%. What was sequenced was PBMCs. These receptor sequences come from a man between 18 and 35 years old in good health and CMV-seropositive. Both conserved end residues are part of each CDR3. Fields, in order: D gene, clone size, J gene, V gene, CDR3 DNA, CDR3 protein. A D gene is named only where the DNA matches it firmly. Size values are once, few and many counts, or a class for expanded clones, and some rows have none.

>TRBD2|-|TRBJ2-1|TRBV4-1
TGCGCCAGCAGCCCAGGGACTAGCGGGGGGCTATTCTACAATGAGCAGTTCTTC
CASSPGTSGGLFYNEQFF
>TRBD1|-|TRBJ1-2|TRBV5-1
TGCGCCAGCAGCTTGTCAGGTGGTGAGGGGGCCTACTATGGCTACACCTTC
CASSLSGGEGAYYGYTF
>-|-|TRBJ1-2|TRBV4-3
TGCGCCAGCAGCCCTCGACAAGGCACAAACTTCTATGGCTACACCTTC
CASSPRQGTNFYGYTF
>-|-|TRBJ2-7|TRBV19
TGTGCCAGTAGTAACTGGGCCCCCTACGAGCAGTACTTC
CASSNWAPYEQYF
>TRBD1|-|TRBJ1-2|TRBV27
TGTGCCAGCAGTGTGGACACCGGCAGGGGGGGCTACACCTTC
CASSVDTGRGGYTF
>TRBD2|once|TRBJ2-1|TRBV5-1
TGCGCCAGCAGCCGTTTAGCGGGAGGCTCCTACAATGAGCAGTTCTTC
CASSRLAGGSYNEQFF
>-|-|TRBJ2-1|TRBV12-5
TGTGCTAGTGGACTCCCCAGCGCTAACAATCAGGGTGAGCAGTTCTTC
CASGLPSANNQGEQFF
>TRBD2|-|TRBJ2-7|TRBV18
TGTGCCAGCTCCCCACCTAGCGGGAGTACCTACGAGCAGTACTTC
CASSPPSGSTYEQYF
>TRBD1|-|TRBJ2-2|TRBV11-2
TGTGCCAGCAGCTCCCCAGGGGGCGGTGGCACCGGGGAGCTGTTTTTT
CASSSPGGGGTGELFF
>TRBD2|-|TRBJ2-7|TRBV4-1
TGCGCCAGCAGCCAAGATGACGGGGGGACCTACGAGCAGTACTTC
CASSQDDGGTYEQYF
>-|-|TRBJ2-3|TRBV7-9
TGTGCCAGCACTTACACAGATACGCAGTATTTT
CASTYTDTQYF
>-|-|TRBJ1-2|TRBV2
TGTGCCAGCAGCGAAAGGTCAGGGGAGCGAGGCTACACCTTC
CASSERSGERGYTF
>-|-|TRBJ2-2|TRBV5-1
TGCGCCAGCAGTTACTTCGACAGGAACACCGGGGAGCTGTTTTTT
CASSYFDRNTGELFF
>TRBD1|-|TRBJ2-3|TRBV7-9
TGTGCCAGCAGCCCTGGGACAGCCACAGATACGCAGTATTTT
CASSPGTATDTQYF
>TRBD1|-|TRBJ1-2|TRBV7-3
TGTGCCAGCAGCTTAGTAGCCGTAGGGCAGGGGGTACGGGACTATGGCTACACCTTC
CASSLVAVGQGVRDYGYTF
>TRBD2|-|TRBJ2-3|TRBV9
TGTGCCAGCAGCGCTACTAGCGGGAGGGCCGGGACAGATACGCAGTATTTT
CASSATSGRAGTDTQYF
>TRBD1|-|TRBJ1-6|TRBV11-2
TGTGCCAGCAGCTTACAGGGGGCAGATAATTCACCCCTCCACTTT
CASSLQGADNSPLHF
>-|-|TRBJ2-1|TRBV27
TGTGCCAGCAGTTCCGGGACAAACTACAATGAGCAGTTCTTC
CASSSGTNYNEQFF
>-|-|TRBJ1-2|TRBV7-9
TGTGCCAGCAGCTTAGGGACAGCCAAAAACTATGGCTACACCTTC
CASSLGTAKNYGYTF
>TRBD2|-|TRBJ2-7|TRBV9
TGTGCCAGCAGCCGCAGAACTAGCGGGGGTTACGAGCAGTACTTC
CASSRRTSGGYEQYF